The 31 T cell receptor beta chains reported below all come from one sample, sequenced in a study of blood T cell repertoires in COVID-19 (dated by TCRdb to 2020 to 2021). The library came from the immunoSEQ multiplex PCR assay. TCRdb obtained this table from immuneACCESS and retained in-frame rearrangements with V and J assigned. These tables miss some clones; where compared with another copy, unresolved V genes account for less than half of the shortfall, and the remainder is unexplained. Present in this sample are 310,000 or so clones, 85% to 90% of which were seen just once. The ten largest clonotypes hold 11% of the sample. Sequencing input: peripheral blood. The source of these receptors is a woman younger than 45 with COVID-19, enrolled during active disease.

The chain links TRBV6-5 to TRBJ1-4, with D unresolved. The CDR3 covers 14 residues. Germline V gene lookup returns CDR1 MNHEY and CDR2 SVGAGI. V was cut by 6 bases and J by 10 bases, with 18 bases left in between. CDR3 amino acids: CASRTPTGRGKLFF. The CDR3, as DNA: TGTGCCAGCAGAACCCCGACTGGGAGAGGAAAACTGTTTTTT.

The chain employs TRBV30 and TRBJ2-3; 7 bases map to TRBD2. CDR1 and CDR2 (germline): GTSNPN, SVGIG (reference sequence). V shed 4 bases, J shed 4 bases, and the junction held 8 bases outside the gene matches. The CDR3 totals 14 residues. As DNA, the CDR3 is TGTGCCTGGAATAGAGCGGGGAGGGCAGATACGCAGTATTTT. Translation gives CAWNRAGRADTQYF.

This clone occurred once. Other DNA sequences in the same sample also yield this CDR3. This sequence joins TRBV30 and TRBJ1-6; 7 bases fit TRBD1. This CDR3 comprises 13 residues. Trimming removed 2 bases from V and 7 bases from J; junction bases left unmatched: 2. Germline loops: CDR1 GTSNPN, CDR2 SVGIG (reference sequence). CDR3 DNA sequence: TGTGCCTGGAGTTCAGGGGGAAATTCACCCCTCCACTTT. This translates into CAWSSGGNSPLHF.

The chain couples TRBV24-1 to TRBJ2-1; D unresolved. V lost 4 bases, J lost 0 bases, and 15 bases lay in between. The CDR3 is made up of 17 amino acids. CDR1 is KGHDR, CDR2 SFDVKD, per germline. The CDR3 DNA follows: TGTGCCACCAGTGACCCCCTATCCAGCGTCTCCTACAATGAGCAGTTCTTC. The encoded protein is CATSDPLSSVSYNEQFF.

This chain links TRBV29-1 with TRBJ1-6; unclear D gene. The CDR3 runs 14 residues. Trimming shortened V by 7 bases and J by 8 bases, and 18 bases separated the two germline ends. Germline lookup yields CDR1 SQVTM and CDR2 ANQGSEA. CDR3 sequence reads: CSAHFGSEDSPLHF. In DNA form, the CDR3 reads TGCAGCGCTCATTTCGGGAGCGAGGATTCACCCCTCCACTTT.

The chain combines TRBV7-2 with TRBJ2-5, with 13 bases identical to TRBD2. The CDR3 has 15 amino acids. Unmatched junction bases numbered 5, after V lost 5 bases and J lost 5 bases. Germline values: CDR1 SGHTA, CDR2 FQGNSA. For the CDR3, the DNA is TGTGCCAGCAGCCGGACTAGCGGGAGCGGTGAGACCCAGTACTTC. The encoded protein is CASSRTSGSGETQYF.

The CDR3: CASRGGPYEQYF. In DNA form, the CDR3 reads TGTGCCAGCAGAGGGGGTCCCTACGAGCAGTACTTC. The chain carries TRBV6-6 and TRBJ2-7; weak D call: TRBD1 (6 bases). Deletions cut 6 bases from V and 2 bases from J, with 8 bases between. Germline V gene sequence: CDR1 MNHNY, CDR2 SVGAGI (reference sequence). This CDR3 has 12 amino acids.

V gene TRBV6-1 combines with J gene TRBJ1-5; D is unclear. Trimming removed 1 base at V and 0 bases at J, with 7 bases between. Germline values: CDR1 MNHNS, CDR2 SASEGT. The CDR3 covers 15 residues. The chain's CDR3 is CASSEGPGSNQPQHF. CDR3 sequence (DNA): TGTGCCAGCAGTGAAGGCCCAGGTAGCAATCAGCCCCAGCATTTT.

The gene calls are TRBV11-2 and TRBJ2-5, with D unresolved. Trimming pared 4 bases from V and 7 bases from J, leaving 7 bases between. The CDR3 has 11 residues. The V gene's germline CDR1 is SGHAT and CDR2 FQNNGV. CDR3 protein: CASSSLWTQYF. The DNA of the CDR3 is TGTGCCAGCAGCTCCCTGTGGACCCAGTACTTC.

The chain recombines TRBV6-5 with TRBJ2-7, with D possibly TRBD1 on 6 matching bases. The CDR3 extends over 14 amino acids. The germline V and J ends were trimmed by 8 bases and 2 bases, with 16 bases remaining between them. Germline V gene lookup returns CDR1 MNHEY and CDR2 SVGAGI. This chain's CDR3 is CASGTGTRTYEQYF. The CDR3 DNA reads TGTGCCAGCGGAACCGGGACACGCACCTACGAGCAGTACTTC.

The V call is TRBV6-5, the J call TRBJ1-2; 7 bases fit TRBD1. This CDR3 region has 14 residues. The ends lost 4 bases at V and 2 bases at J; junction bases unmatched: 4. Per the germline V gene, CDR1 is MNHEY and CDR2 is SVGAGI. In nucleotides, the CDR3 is TGTGCCAGCAGTTTAACAGGGGAAAACTATGGCTACACCTTC. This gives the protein CASSLTGENYGYTF.

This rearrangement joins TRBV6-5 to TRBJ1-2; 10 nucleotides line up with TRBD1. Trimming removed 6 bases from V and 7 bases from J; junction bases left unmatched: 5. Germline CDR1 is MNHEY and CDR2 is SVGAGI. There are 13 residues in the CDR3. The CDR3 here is CASSAGTGAGYTF. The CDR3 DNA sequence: TGTGCCAGCAGCGCCGGGACAGGGGCTGGCTACACCTTC.

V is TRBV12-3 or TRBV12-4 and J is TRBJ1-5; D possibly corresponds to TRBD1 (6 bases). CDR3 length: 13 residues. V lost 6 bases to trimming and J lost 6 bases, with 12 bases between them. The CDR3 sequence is CASSLEQGQPQHF. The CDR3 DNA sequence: TGTGCCAGCAGCCTCGAACAGGGTCAGCCCCAGCATTTT.

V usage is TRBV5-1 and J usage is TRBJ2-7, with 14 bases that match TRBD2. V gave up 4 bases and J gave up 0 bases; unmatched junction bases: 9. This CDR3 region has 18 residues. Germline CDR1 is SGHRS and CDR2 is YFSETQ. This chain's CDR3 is CASSPGLAGVQSSYEQYF. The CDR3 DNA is TGCGCCAGCAGCCCGGGACTAGCGGGAGTTCAGAGCTCCTACGAGCAGTACTTC.

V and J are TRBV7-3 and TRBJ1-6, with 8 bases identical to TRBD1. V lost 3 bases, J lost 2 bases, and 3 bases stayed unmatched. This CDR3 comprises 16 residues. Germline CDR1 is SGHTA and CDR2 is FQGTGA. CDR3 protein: CASSLTGEAYNSPLHF. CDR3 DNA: TGTGCCAGCAGCTTGACAGGGGAAGCCTATAATTCACCCCTCCACTTT.

This chain's CDR3 is CASRKGGQGSYEQYF. The CDR3 bases are TGTGCCAGCAGAAAGGGGGGACAGGGATCCTACGAGCAGTACTTC. This chain joins TRBV4-2 and TRBJ2-7; 9 positions match TRBD1. V was pared by 6 bases and J by 1 base, with 7 bases of the junction left unmatched. CDR1 is LGHNA and CDR2 is YNFKEQ in the germline V gene. The CDR3 extends over 15 amino acids.

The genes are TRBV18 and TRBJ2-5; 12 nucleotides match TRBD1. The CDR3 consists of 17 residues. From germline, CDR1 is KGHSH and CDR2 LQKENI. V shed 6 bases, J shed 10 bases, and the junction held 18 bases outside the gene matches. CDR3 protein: CASSQAINRDRGLLQYF. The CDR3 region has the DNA TGTGCCAGCTCGCAGGCGATCAACCGGGACAGGGGGCTTCTCCAGTACTTC.

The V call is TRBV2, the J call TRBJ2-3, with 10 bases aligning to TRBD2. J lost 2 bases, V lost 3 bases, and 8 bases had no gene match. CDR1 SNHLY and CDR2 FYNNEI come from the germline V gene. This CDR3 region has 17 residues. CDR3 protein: CASSEERGGLYTDTQYF. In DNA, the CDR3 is TGTGCCAGCAGTGAGGAGCGGGGGGGGCTTTACACAGATACGCAGTATTTT.

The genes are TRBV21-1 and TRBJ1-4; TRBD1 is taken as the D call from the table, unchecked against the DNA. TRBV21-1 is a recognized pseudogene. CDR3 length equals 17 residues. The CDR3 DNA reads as TGTGCCAGCAGTCCCCTCTCAAGGGGGCGGGCTAATGAAAAACTGTTTTTT. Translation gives CASSPLSRGRANEKLFF.

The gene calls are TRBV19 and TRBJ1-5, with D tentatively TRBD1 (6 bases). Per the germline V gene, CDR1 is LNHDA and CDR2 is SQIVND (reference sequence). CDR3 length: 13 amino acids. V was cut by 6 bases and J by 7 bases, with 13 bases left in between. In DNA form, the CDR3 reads TGTGCCAGTAGACGGGACAATTGGCAGCCCCAGCATTTT. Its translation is CASRRDNWQPQHF.

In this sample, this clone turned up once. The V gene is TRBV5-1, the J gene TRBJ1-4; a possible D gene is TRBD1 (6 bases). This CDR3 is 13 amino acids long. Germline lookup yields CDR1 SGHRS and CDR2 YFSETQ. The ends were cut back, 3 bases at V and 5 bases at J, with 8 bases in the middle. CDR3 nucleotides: TGCGCCAGCAGCTCGGACAGAAATGAAAAACTGTTTTTT. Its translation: CASSSDRNEKLFF.

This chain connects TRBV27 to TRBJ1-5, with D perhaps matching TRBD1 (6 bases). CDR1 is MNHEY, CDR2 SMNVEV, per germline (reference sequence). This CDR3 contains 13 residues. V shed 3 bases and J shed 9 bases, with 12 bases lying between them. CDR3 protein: CASSFKGGPPQHF. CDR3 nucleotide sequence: TGTGCCAGCAGTTTTAAAGGGGGTCCGCCCCAGCATTTT.

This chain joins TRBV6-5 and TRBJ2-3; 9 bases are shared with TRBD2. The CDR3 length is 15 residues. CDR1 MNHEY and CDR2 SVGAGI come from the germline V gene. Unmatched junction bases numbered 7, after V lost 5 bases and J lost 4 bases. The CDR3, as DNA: TGTGCCAGCAGTACTCGGACTAGCGAAGCAGATACGCAGTATTTT. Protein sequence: CASSTRTSEADTQYF.

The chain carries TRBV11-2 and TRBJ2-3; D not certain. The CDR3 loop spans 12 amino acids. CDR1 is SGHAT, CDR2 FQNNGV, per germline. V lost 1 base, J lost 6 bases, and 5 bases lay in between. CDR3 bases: TGTGCCAGCAGCTTAGTGTCGGATACGCAGTATTTT. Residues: CASSLVSDTQYF.

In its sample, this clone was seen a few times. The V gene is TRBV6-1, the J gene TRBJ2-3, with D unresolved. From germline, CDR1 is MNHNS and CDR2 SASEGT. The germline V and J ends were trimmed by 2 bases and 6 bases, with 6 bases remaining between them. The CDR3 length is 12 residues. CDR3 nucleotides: TGTGCCAGCAGTGAAAACCGGGATACGCAGTATTTT. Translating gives CASSENRDTQYF.

The CDR3: CAWKQMNTGELFF. DNA for the CDR3: TGTGCCTGGAAACAGATGAACACCGGGGAGCTGTTTTTT. The chain links TRBV30 to TRBJ2-2; D not certain. The CDR3 is 13 amino acids. The germline gives CDR1 GTSNPN, CDR2 SVGIG (reference sequence). The V end was cut by 4 bases, the J end by 1 base, with 7 bases between.

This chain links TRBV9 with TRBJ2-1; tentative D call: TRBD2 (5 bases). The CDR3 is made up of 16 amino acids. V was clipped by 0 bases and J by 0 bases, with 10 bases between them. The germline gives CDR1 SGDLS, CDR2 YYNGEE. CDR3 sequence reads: CASSVDAGFSYNEQFF. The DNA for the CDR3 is TGTGCCAGCAGCGTAGACGCGGGTTTCTCCTACAATGAGCAGTTCTTC.

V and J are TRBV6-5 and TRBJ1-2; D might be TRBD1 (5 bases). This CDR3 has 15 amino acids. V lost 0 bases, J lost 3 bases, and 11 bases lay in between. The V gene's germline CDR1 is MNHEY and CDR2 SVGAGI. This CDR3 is CASSYSGGSDYGYTF. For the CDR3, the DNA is TGTGCCAGCAGTTACTCGGGGGGGAGTGACTATGGCTACACCTTC.

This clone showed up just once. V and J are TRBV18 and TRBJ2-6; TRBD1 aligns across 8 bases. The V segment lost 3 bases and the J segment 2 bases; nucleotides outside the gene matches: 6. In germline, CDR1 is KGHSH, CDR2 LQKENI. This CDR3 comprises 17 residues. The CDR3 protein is CASSPGQVRAGANVLTF. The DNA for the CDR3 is TGTGCCAGCTCACCGGGACAGGTGCGTGCTGGGGCCAACGTCCTGACTTTC.

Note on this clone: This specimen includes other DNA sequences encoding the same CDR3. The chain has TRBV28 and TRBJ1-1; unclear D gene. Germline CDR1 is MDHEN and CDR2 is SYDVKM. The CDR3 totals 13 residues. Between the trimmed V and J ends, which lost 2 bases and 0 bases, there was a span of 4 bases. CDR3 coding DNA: TGTGCCAGCAGTTTAGTAGTGAACACTGAAGCTTTCTTT. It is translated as CASSLVVNTEAFF.

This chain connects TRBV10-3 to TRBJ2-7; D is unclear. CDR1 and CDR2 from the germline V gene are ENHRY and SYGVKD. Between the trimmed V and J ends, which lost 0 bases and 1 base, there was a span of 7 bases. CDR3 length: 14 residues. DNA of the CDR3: TGTGCCATCAGTGAGTCGGTCAGTTCCTACGAGCAGTACTTC. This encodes CAISESVSSYEQYF.